The 18 T cell receptor beta chains listed next were all sequenced from one sample in a study of OX40 agonist ivuxolimab in advanced cancers. Profiled with immunoSEQ multiplex PCR; TCRdb holds only in-frame clones, not every one. The sample comprises 34,000 or so clones, more than 80% of which are singletons, and about 20% rests with the top ten. Sequencing used CD4+ or CD8+ T cells sorted from blood, obtained in a trial of the OX40 agonist ivuxolimab. These receptors were collected from an adult with an advanced solid tumor such as melanoma, head and neck, liver or kidney cancer.

Written as DNA, the CDR3 is TGTGCCAGTAGATTGGAGGGGGCCGCTAGCACAGATACGCAGTATTTT. This translates into CASRLEGAASTDTQYF. The chain recombines TRBV19 with TRBJ2-3; the D gene is possibly TRBD1 (7 bases). Germline V lookup: CDR1 LNHDA, CDR2 SQIVND (reference sequence). The CDR3 contains 16 residues. The V end lost 6 bases, the J end lost 0 bases, and 16 bases lay between the germline ends.

This chain joins TRBV15 and TRBJ1-2; D is unresolved. V lost 0 bases, J lost 4 bases, and 6 bases lay in between. The CDR3 is 13 amino acids. Looked up from germline, CDR1 is LNHNV and CDR2 is YYDKDF (reference sequence). The CDR3 spells CATSRDLRYGYTF. In nucleotides, the CDR3 is TGTGCCACCAGCAGAGATCTTCGCTATGGCTACACCTTC.

The rearrangement uses TRBV7-3 and TRBJ1-2; D unresolved. CDR1 is SGHTA, CDR2 FQGTGA, per germline. The CDR3 spans 13 residues. V dropped 4 bases and J dropped 8 bases, with 14 bases sitting between them. This CDR3 reads CASSSKGDLGYTF. The CDR3 DNA reads as TGTGCCAGCAGCTCCAAGGGAGACCTGGGCTACACCTTC.

The chain joins TRBV28 to TRBJ2-7; D possibly corresponds to TRBD2 (5 bases). Germline loops: CDR1 MDHEN, CDR2 SYDVKM. The V end was cut by 7 bases, the J end by 2 bases, with 15 bases between. This CDR3 contains 14 residues. CDR3 sequence (DNA): TGTGCCAGCATCTCACCGGGGAAAACCTACGAGCAGTACTTC. Translated: CASISPGKTYEQYF.

This clone was picked up a small number of times. V and J are TRBV30 and TRBJ2-5; TRBD2 might be the D (5 bases). Trimming left V 5 bases short and J 7 bases short, with 17 bases between. The CDR3 loop spans 13 amino acids. CDR1 GTSNPN and CDR2 SVGIG come from the germline V gene (reference sequence). The CDR3, as DNA: TGTGCCTGGCGAAGAGCGGTAGCAATGACCCAGTACTTC. Its protein product is CAWRRAVAMTQYF.

CDR3 sequence reads: CASSLRGNTEAFF. The CDR3 DNA reads as TGTGCCAGCAGTCTCAGGGGGAACACTGAAGCTTTCTTT. This chain links TRBV28 with TRBJ1-1; tentative D call: TRBD1 (6 bases). Per the germline V gene, CDR1 is MDHEN and CDR2 is SYDVKM. This CDR3 has 13 amino acids. The V end lost 5 bases, the J end lost 1 base, and 8 bases lay between the germline ends.

The DNA for the CDR3 is TGTGCCAGCAGCCCTTTCGGACTAGCGGGGGGCTACGAGCAGTACTTC. It is translated as CASSPFGLAGGYEQYF. The chain combines TRBV9 with TRBJ2-7; TRBD2 matches 14 bases. The CDR3 spans 16 residues. The V gene end was trimmed by 4 bases and the J gene end by 3 bases; junction bases not matched to a gene: 6. Germline loops: CDR1 SGDLS, CDR2 YYNGEE.

The chain uses TRBV28 and TRBJ2-4, with D possibly TRBD2 on 5 matching bases. CDR3 length: 14 residues. The germline V and J ends were trimmed by 10 bases and 2 bases, with 15 bases remaining between them. Germline assignment: CDR1 MDHEN and CDR2 SYDVKM. The DNA for the CDR3 is TGTGCCACTATTAGTCCGGGGACCAAAAACATTCAGTACTTC. This gives the protein CATISPGTKNIQYF. The whole variable domain, filled in from reference TRBV28 and TRBJ2-4, reads DVKVTQSSRYLVKRTGEKVFLECVQDMDHENMFWYRQDPGLGLRLIYFSYDVKMKEKGDIPEGYSVSREKKERFSLILESASTNQTSMYLCATISPGTKNIQYFGAGTRLSVL.

This clone was picked up a small number of times. This chain joins TRBV5-1 and TRBJ1-4, with a weak D call TRBD1 (6 bases). Per the germline V gene, CDR1 is SGHRS and CDR2 is YFSETQ. V was shortened by 5 bases and J by 7 bases, with 15 bases between the two germline ends. The CDR3 covers 14 residues. For the CDR3, the DNA is TGCGCCAGCAGAAGGGACATAGATAGTGAAAAACTGTTTTTT. Its protein is CASRRDIDSEKLFF.

By its share, this clone is medium-sized. The V call is TRBV7-3, the J call TRBJ1-3, with D unresolved. V gave up 5 bases and J gave up 8 bases, with 1 base separating them. From germline, CDR1 is SGHTA and CDR2 FQGTGA. The CDR3 consists of 9 residues. CDR3 bases: TGTGCCAGCAGCGACACCATATATTTT. Its protein is CASSDTIYF. The complete variable domain, with remaining parts taken from reference TRBV7-3 and TRBJ1-3, reads GAGVSQTPSNKVTEKGKYVELRCDPISGHTALYWYRQSLGQGPEFLIYFQGTGAADDSGLPNDRFFAVRPEGSVSTLKIQRTERGDSAVYLCASSDTIYFGEGSWLTVV.

Written as DNA, the CDR3 is TGTGCCAGCTCAGCGGACAGGGCTAATTCACCCCTCCACTTT. Translated, it gives CASSADRANSPLHF. V is TRBV18 and J is TRBJ1-6; 8 nucleotides match TRBD1. CDR3 length equals 14 residues. Germline V CDR1 and CDR2: KGHSH, LQKENI. Trimming at V came to 5 bases and at J to 6 bases, leaving 3 bases not matched to a gene. The complete variable domain, with remaining parts taken from reference TRBV18 and TRBJ1-6, reads NAGVMQNPRHLVRRRGQEARLRCSPMKGHSHVYWYRQLPEEGLKFMVYLQKENIIDESGMPKERFSAEFPKEGPSILRIQQVVRGDSAAYFCASSADRANSPLHFGNGTRLTVT.

The chain links TRBV5-1 to TRBJ1-1; tentative D call: TRBD1 (5 bases). V was clipped by 2 bases and J by 7 bases, with 24 bases between them. Per the germline V gene, CDR1 is SGHRS and CDR2 is YFSETQ. This CDR3 is 17 amino acids long. For the CDR3, the DNA is TGCGCCAGCAGCTTCCATCCCCCCGGGACTCCAAGCGGTGAAGCTTTCTTT. It codes for CASSFHPPGTPSGEAFF.

V is TRBV4-1 and J is TRBJ1-1; D remains unclear. Germline V gives CDR1 MGHRA, CDR2 YSYEKL. CDR3 length: 16 residues. V gave up 0 bases and J gave up 1 base, with 12 bases separating them. CDR3 region: CASSQDEEGWNTEAFF. In DNA, the CDR3 is TGCGCCAGCAGCCAAGATGAAGAGGGCTGGAACACTGAAGCTTTCTTT.

V and J are TRBV2 and TRBJ2-3, with D perhaps TRBD2 (6 bases). Germline values: CDR1 SNHLY, CDR2 FYNNEI. Trimming left V 6 bases short and J 10 bases short, with 20 bases between. There are 14 residues in the CDR3. In nucleotides, the CDR3 is TGTGCCAGCAGGGCGGGACCCCCCGCGGGTCCGCAGTATTTT. Translated: CASRAGPPAGPQYF.

The CDR3 region is CASSSPPGNSPLHF. CDR3 nucleotide sequence: TGTGCCAGCAGTTCCCCACCTGGGAATTCACCCCTCCACTTT. V is TRBV28 and J is TRBJ1-6, with unresolved D. Germline loops: CDR1 MDHEN, CDR2 SYDVKM. V was cut by 4 bases and J by 7 bases, with 11 bases left in between. CDR3 size: 14 residues.

V gene TRBV18 combines with J gene TRBJ1-1; maybe TRBD1 (6 bases). Deletions cut 3 bases from V and 3 bases from J, with 14 bases between. The germline gives CDR1 KGHSH, CDR2 LQKENI. This CDR3 is built from 15 residues. The CDR3 region is CASSPSAGVYTEAFF. The DNA of the CDR3 is TGTGCCAGCTCACCGAGCGCAGGGGTATACACTGAAGCTTTCTTT. The variable domain in full, completed from reference TRBV18 and TRBJ1-1, reads NAGVMQNPRHLVRRRGQEARLRCSPMKGHSHVYWYRQLPEEGLKFMVYLQKENIIDESGMPKERFSAEFPKEGPSILRIQQVVRGDSAAYFCASSPSAGVYTEAFFGQGTRLTVV.

Details on this clone: One end of the junction does not line up with germline, which may come from a read error. The sample holds other DNA sequences that translate to the same CDR3. This chain uses TRBV6-5 with TRBJ2-2; no clear D gene. Germline assignment: CDR1 MNHEY and CDR2 SVGAGI. There are 14 residues in the CDR3. In DNA, the CDR3 is TGTGCCAGCAGTTACAGACAAAACACTGGGGAGCTGTTTTTT. Translating gives CASSYRQNTGELFF.

This clone was counted only a few times. Relative to the germline gene, one junction end is altered; a read error may explain this. This chain connects TRBV7-9 to TRBJ2-1; possible D gene TRBD2, 6 bases. Germline V gene sequence: CDR1 SEHNR, CDR2 FQNEAQ (reference sequence). CDR3 length equals 13 residues. The CDR3 reads CASNLRELHEQFF. The CDR3 bases are TGTGCCAGCAACTTACGGGAGTTGCATGAGCAGTTCTTC. Drawing the rest from reference TRBV7-9 and TRBJ2-1, the complete variable domain is DTGVSQNPRHKITKRGQNVTFRCDPISEHNRLYWYRQTLGQGPEFLTYFQNEAQLEKSRLLSDRFSAERPKGSFSTLEIQRTEQGDSAMYLCASNLRELHEQFFGPGTRLTVL.